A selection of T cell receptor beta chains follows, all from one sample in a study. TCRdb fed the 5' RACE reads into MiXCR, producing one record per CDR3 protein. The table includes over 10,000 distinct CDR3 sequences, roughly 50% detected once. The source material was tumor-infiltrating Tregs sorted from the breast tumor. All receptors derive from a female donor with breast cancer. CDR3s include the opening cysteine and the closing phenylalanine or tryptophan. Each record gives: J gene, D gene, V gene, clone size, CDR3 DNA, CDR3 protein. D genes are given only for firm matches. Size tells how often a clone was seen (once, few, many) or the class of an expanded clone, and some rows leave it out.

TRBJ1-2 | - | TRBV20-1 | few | TGCAGTGCTCCCCGGGGGAACTATGGCTACACCTTC | CSAPRGNYGYTF
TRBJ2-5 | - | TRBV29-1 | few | TGCAGCGTTGAAGCCTCCAGGGGTGAGACCCAGTACTTC | CSVEASRGETQYF
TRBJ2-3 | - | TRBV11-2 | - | TGTGCCAGCAGTATAAGCCTGGGAGATACGCAGTATTTT | CASSISLGDTQYF
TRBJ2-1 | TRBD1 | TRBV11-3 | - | TGTGCCAGCAGCTCGGACAGGGACAATGAGCAGTTCTTC | CASSSDRDNEQFF
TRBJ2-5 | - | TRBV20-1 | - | TGCAGTGCTGATACCCCCGTCCAGACCCAGTACTTC | CSADTPVQTQYF
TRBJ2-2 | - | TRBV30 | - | TGTGCCTCGGACGGGCGAAACACCGGGGAGCTGTTTTTT | CASDGRNTGELFF
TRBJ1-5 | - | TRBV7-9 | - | TGTGCCAGCAGCTTAATGGCAAATCAGCCCCAGCATTTT | CASSLMANQPQHF
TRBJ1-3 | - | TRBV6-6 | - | TGTGCCAGCAGATTCGGCTGGACAGACTCTGGAAACACCATATATTTT | CASRFGWTDSGNTIYF
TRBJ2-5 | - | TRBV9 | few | TGTGCCAGCAGCGTGACTCCGAGGGGAGAGACCCAGTACTTC | CASSVTPRGETQYF
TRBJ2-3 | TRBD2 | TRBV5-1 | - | TGCGCCAGCAGCTTGGCTGGGGCTAGCGGGAGTTTCCCAGATACGCAGTATTTT | CASSLAGASGSFPDTQYF
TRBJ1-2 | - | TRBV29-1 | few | TGCAGCGTTGAACCGGCGGGGTACTCTGGCTACACCTTC | CSVEPAGYSGYTF
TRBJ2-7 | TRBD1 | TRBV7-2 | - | TGTGCCAGCAGCCAAAACCGGGACAGTATTCCGGGGTTCGGCGAGCAGTACTTC | CASSQNRDSIPGFGEQYF
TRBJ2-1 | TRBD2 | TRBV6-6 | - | TGTGCCAGCAGTCGCGGACTAGCGGGGGTTAGCTCCTACAATGAGCAGTTCTTC | CASSRGLAGVSSYNEQFF
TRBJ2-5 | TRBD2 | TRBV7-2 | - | TGTGCCAGCAGCTCGGGACTAGCGGGTCTGTACCAAGAGACCCAGTACTTC | CASSSGLAGLYQETQYF
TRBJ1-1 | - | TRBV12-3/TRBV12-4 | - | TGTGCCAGCAGTTTGGTCAGGGAGGACACTGAAGCTTTCTTT | CASSLVREDTEAFF
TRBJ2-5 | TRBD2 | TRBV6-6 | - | TGTGCCAGCAGTTATCCTCAGCGGGAGGGGGAGACCCAGTACTTC | CASSYPQREGETQYF
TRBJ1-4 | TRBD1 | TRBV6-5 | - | TGTGCCAGCAGTTATCGAGGGACAGGGAATGAAAAACTGTTTTTT | CASSYRGTGNEKLFF
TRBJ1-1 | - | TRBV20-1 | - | TGCAGTGCTAGAGAAGCAACTGAAGCTTTCTTT | CSAREATEAFF
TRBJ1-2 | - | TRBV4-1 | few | TGCGCCAGCAGCCAAGATCTGAACTATGGCTACACCTTC | CASSQDLNYGYTF
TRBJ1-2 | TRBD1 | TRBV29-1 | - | TGCGTGCGACAGGGGAAGATTACCCGGGGCTACACCTTC | CVRQGKITRGYTF
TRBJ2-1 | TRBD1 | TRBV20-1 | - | TGCAGTGCAGTTAACAGGGGGCGCTTTATCAGCAATGAGCAGTTCTTC | CSAVNRGRFISNEQFF
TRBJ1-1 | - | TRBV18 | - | TGTGCCAGCTCACCGGTGGCAGGGGCTGTTTACACTGAAGCTTTCTTT | CASSPVAGAVYTEAFF
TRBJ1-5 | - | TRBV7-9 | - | TGTGCCAGCAGCTTACAGGGAGGTCAGCCCCAGCATTTT | CASSLQGGQPQHF
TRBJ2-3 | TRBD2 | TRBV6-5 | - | TGTGCCAGCAAGCGCGGGAGCGGGACAGATACGCAGTATTTT | CASKRGSGTDTQYF
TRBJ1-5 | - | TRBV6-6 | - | TGTGCCAGCAGTTACTCGACTTCCGGAATTAATCAGCCCCAGCATTTT | CASSYSTSGINQPQHF
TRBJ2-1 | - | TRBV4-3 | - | TGCGCCAGCAGCCAAGACTACTACAATGAGCAGTTCTTC | CASSQDYYNEQFF
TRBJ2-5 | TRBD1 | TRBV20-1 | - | TGCAGTGCTAGAGATTGGGGACAGCAAGAGACCCAGTACTTC | CSARDWGQQETQYF
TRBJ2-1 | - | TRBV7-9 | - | TGTGCCAGCAGCTTATTGCGGAGCTCCTACAATGAGCAGTTCTTC | CASSLLRSSYNEQFF
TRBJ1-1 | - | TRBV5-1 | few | TGCGCCAGCAGGAGAGACCCAAACACTGAAGCTTTCTTT | CASRRDPNTEAFF
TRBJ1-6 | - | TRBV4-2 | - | TGTGCCAGCAGCCAAGATCGGCTTTCACCCCTCCACTTT | CASSQDRLSPLHF
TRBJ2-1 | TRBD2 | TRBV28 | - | TGTGCCAGCAGAAATCGCCAGGGACTAGCGGGAGGAAACGAGCAGTTCTTC | CASRNRQGLAGGNEQFF
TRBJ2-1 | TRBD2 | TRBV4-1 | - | TGCGCCAGCAGCCAAGTAAGGAGGCTAGCGGGCGTCAATGAGCAGTTCTTC | CASSQVRRLAGVNEQFF
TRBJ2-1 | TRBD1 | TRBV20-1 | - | TGCAGTGCTACTCCGGACAGGAGCTCCTACAATGAGCAGTTCTTC | CSATPDRSSYNEQFF
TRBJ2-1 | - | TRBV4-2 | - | TGTGCCAGCAGCCTCGGGACTTCCTCCTACAATGAGCAGTTCTTC | CASSLGTSSYNEQFF
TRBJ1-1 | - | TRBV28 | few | TGTGCCAGCAGTTTACCCAGGATACTCATGAACACTGAAGCTTTCTTT | CASSLPRILMNTEAFF
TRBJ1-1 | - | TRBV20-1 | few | TGCAGTGCTAGAGAGGACATCACCACTGAAGCTTTCTTT | CSAREDITTEAFF
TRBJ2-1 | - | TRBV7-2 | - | TGTGCCAGCAGCTTATTGCCTAGCGACTACAATGAGCAGTTCTTC | CASSLLPSDYNEQFF
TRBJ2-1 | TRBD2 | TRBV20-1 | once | TGCAGTGCTAGAAGCGGGAGTGGGTACAATGAGCAGTTCTTC | CSARSGSGYNEQFF
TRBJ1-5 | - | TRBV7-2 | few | TGTGCCAGCAGCTTAGACTGGAATCAGCCCCAGCATTTT | CASSLDWNQPQHF
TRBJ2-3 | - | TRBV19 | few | TGTGCTACCGCGCGAGGTCTGGCAGATACGCAGTATTTT | CATARGLADTQYF
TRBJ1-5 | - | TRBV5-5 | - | TGTGCCAGCAGCTTGGCGGCAGGCCCTAAGCCCCAGCATTTT | CASSLAAGPKPQHF
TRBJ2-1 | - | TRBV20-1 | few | TGCAGTGCTAGAATGGCAGTACTTTACAATGAGCAGTTCTTC | CSARMAVLYNEQFF
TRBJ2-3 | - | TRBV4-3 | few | TGCGCCAGCAGCCAAGTTGGCATGGCCGGAACAGATACGCAGTATTTT | CASSQVGMAGTDTQYF
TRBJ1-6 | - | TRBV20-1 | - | TGCAGTGCTAGGGGGTCGACAGCTGATAATTCACCCCTCCACTTT | CSARGSTADNSPLHF
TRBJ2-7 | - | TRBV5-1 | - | TGCGCCAGCAGTCCAGGGTTGGGTGCCCTTCGTTTGAGGAACTTC | CASSPGLGALRLRNF
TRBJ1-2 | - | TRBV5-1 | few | TGCGCCAGCAGCACCGACAGTCCTAACTATGGCTACACCTTC | CASSTDSPNYGYTF
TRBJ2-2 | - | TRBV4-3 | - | TGCGCCAGCAGTCTTAATACCGGGAGCACCGGGGAGCTGTTTTTT | CASSLNTGSTGELFF
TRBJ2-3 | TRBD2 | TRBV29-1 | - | TGCAGCGTTCGCGGGGGATTCACAGATACGCAGTATTTT | CSVRGGFTDTQYF
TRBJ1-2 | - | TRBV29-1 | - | TGCAGCGTTGAAAAGGAGAACTATGGCTACACCTTC | CSVEKENYGYTF
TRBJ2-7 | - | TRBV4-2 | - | TGTGCCAGCAGCCAAGTGTCGGGGGCCTACGAGCAGTACTTC | CASSQVSGAYEQYF
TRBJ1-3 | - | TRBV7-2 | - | TGTGCCAGCAGCTCCTCGCAGAGCGCTGGAAACACCATATATTTT | CASSSSQSAGNTIYF
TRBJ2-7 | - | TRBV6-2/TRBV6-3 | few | TGTGCCAGCAGAACCGGGATACCGGGGAGGTACGAGCAGTACTTC | CASRTGIPGRYEQYF
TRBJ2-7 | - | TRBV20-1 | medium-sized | TGCAGTGCTACCTACAGCTCCTACGAGCAGTACTTC | CSATYSSYEQYF
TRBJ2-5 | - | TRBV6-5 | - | TGTGCCAGCAGTTACTCCGACGGAGAGACCCAGTACTTC | CASSYSDGETQYF
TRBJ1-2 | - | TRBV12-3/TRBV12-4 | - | TGTGCCAGCAGTTCAACGGGGTTTGGCTACACCTTC | CASSSTGFGYTF
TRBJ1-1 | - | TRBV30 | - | TGTGCCTGGTATATGAACACTGAAGCTTTCTTT | CAWYMNTEAFF
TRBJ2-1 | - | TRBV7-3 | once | TGTGCCAGCAGCTTACGCCCACAGTTCAATGAGCAGTTCTTC | CASSLRPQFNEQFF
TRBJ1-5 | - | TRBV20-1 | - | TGCAGTGCTAGATTTCCAGGGTTACAGCCCCGGCATTTT | CSARFPGLQPRHF